This T cell receptor beta chain came from a study of blood T cell repertoires in COVID-19. Study summary: COVID-19 samples collected from the United States, Italy and Spain covered acute and convalescent phases. PBMCs, B-cell-depleted T cells, or T cells were the source of the cDNA or gDNA that made up the material.

Per the study methods: Estimates of nucleated cell counts were drawn from the amplification of reference gene primers. Clones were read by immunoSEQ multiplex PCR, and TCRdb kept only the in-frame ones, dropping some. The V and J calls and clone size were taken over from that table, and D and trimming were inferred from the DNA. The profile covers fewer than 500,000 clones, with about nine tenths appearing a single time and 1.4% taken by the ten largest. V shed 3 bases and J 12 bases; nucleotides not matched to a gene: 15. CDR3 length equals 16 residues. Germline CDR1 SGDLS, CDR2 YYNGEE. The J gene is TRBJ2-7, the V gene TRBV9; 13 nucleotides agree with TRBD2. The sequenced material came from peripheral blood. The source is a woman younger than 45 with active or convalescent COVID-19. CDR3 residues: CASSASALRTSGSLYF. Written as DNA, the CDR3 is TGTGCCAGCAGCGCCTCGGCGCTGAGGACTAGCGGGAGTTTGTACTTC. The entire variable domain, with the rest obtained from reference TRBV9 and TRBJ2-7, is as follows: DSGVTQTPKHLITATGQRVTLRCSPRSGDLSVYWYQQSLDQGLQFLIQYYNGEERAKGNILERFSAQQFPDLHSELNLSSLELGDSALYFCASSASALRTSGSLYFGPGTRLTVT.